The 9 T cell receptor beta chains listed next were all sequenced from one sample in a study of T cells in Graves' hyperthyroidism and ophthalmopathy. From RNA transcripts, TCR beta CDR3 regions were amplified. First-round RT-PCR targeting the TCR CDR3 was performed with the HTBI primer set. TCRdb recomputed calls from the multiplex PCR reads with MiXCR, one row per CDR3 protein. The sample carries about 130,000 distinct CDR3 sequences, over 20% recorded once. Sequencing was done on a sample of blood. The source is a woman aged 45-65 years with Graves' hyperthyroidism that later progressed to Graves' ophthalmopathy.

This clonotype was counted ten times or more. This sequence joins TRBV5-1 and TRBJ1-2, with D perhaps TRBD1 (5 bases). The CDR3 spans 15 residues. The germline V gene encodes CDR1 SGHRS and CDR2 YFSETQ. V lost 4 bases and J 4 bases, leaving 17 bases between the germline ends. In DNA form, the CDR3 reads TGCGCCAGCAGCGCCACCGACAGCTTCACCTATGGCTACACCTTC. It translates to CASSATDSFTYGYTF.

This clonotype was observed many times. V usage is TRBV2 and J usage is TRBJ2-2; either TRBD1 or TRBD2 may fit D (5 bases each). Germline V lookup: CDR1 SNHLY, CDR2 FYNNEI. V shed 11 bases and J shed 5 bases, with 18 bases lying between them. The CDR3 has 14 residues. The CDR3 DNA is TGTGCCGTCTCGGGGCGACCCAGGACCGGGGAGCTGTTTTTT. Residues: CAVSGRPRTGELFF.

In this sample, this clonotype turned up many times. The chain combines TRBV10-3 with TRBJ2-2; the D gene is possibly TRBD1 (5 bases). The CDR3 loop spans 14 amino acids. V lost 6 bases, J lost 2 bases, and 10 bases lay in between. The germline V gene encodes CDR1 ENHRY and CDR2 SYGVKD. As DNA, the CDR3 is TGTGCCATCAGGGACACACACAACACCGGGGAGCTGTTTTTT. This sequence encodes CAIRDTHNTGELFF.

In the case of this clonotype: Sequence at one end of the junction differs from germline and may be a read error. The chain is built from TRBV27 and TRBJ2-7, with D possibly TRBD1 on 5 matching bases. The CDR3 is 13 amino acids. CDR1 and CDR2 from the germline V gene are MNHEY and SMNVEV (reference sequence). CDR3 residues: CASIARVPDEQYF. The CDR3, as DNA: TGCGCCAGCATAGCCAGGGTTCCAGACGAGCAGTACTTC.

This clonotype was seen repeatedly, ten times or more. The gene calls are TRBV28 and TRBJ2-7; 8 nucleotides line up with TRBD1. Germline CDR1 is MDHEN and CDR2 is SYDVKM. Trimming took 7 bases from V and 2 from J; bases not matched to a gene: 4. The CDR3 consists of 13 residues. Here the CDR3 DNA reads TGTGCCAGCAAGAGGACAGGGACCTACGAGCAGTACTTC. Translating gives CASKRTGTYEQYF. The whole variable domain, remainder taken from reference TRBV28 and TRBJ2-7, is DVKVTQSSRYLVKRTGEKVFLECVQDMDHENMFWYRQDPGLGLRLIYFSYDVKMKEKGDIPEGYSVSREKKERFSLILESASTNQTSMYLCASKRTGTYEQYFGPGTRLTVT.

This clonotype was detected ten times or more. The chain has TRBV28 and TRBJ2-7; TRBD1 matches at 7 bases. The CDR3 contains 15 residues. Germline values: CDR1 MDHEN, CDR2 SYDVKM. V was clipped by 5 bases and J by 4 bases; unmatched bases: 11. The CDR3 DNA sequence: TGTGCCAGCAGTCTCAGCCGACAGGGTAGATACGAGCAGTACTTC. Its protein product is CASSLSRQGRYEQYF. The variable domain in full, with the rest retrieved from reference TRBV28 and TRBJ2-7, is DVKVTQSSRYLVKRTGEKVFLECVQDMDHENMFWYRQDPGLGLRLIYFSYDVKMKEKGDIPEGYSVSREKKERFSLILESASTNQTSMYLCASSLSRQGRYEQYFGPGTRLTVT.

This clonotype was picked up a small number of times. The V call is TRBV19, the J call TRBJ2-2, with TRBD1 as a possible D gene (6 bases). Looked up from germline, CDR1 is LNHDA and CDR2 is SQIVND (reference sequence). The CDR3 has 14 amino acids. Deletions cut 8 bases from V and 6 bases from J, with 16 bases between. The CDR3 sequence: CASSGEWLSGELFF. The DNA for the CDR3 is TGTGCCAGTTCAGGGGAGTGGTTGTCCGGGGAGCTGTTTTTT.

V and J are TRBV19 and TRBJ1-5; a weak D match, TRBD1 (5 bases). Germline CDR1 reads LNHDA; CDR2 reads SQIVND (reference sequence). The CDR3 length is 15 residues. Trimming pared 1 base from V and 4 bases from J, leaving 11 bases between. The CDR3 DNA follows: TGTGCCAGTAGTATAGGAGACAGTTCAAATCAGCCCCAGCATTTT. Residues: CASSIGDSSNQPQHF. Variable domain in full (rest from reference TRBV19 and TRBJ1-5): DGGITQSPKYLFRKEGQNVTLSCEQNLNHDAMYWYRQDPGQGLRLIYYSQIVNDFQKGDIAEGYSVSREKKESFPLTVTSAQKNPTAFYLCASSIGDSSNQPQHFGDGTRLSIL.

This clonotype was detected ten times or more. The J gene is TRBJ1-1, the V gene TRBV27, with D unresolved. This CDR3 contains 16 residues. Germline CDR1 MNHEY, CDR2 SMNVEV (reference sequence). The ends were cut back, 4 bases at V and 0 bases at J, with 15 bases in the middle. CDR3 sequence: CASSSRGRVMNTEAFF. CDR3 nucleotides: TGTGCCAGCAGTTCCAGAGGACGCGTCATGAACACTGAAGCTTTCTTT.